Listed below are T cell receptor beta chains from one sample, sequenced in a study of blood T cell repertoires in COVID-19. Some clones are missing from TCRdb's copy, which holds only in-frame ones; the method was immunoSEQ multiplex PCR. This repertoire shows approximately 190,000 clones, about four fifths found once; its top ten account for about 7.2%. Sequences were obtained from peripheral blood. The receptor set was obtained from a man in his 60s with acute or convalescent COVID-19. Each CDR3 is given with its conserved first and last residue. A D gene is named only where the DNA matches it firmly. Only some rows state a clone size, as once, few, many or a class for expanded clones.

d_call | j_call | v_call | clone_size | cdr3_nt | cdr3_aa
NA | TRBJ1-6 | TRBV21-1 | NA | TGTGCCAGCAGCAACAAAGCGCGACAGGGAAGGAATTCACCCCTCCACTTT | CASSNKARQGRNSPLHF
NA | TRBJ1-6 | TRBV18 | few | TGTGCCAGCTCACCACGGGGGGGCGACGATTCACCCCTCCACTTT | CASSPRGGDDSPLHF
TRBD2 | TRBJ2-7 | TRBV10-3 | NA | TGTGCCATGGGGACTAGTGAAACCTACGAGCAGTACTTC | CAMGTSETYEQYF
TRBD1 | TRBJ2-3 | TRBV24-1 | few | TGTGCCACCAGTCGGACAGGGGATGTTGGCACAGATACGCAGTATTTT | CATSRTGDVGTDTQYF
TRBD1 | TRBJ2-5 | TRBV10-2 | NA | TGCGCCAGCAGCTGGACCAGGGGGGAGACCCAGTACTTC | CASSWTRGETQYF
NA | TRBJ2-7 | TRBV20-1 | NA | TGCAGTGCTAGTCGCCCCCCAGGAATCTACGAGCAGTACTTC | CSASRPPGIYEQYF
NA | TRBJ1-5 | TRBV4-1 | NA | TGCGCCAGCAGCCAAGGGGGGGTAGGGTACACTCAGCCCCAGCATTTT | CASSQGGVGYTQPQHF
NA | TRBJ1-1 | TRBV12-5 | once | TGTGCTAGTGGTTTGTCAACAGCAAACACTGAAGCTTTCTTT | CASGLSTANTEAFF
NA | TRBJ1-2 | TRBV4-1 | NA | TGCGCCAGCAGCCACGTGGGGGGAGGATATGGCTACACCTTC | CASSHVGGGYGYTF
NA | TRBJ1-5 | TRBV5-1 | NA | TGCGCCAGCAGCCCAAACACGGGTGATCAGCCCCAGCATTTT | CASSPNTGDQPQHF
TRBD2 | TRBJ2-1 | TRBV6-1 | NA | TGTGCCAGCAGTGAAGCGGGGAGGGGGCAGTTCTTC | CASSEAGRGQFF
NA | TRBJ2-5 | TRBV2 | many | TGTGCCAGCAGTCAGGGGAGAGGAGAGACCCAGTACTTC | CASSQGRGETQYF
TRBD1 | TRBJ1-2 | TRBV19 | NA | TGTGCCAGTAGTCCATGGACAGGGCCCTATGGCTACACCTTC | CASSPWTGPYGYTF
TRBD1 | TRBJ2-7 | TRBV2 | few | TGTGCCACCTCGGGGACCGGGACAGGGGGCTACGAGCAGTACTTC | CATSGTGTGGYEQYF
NA | TRBJ2-3 | TRBV7-9 | NA | TGTGCCAGCAGCTTAGACCCGGGGGATACGCAGTATTTT | CASSLDPGDTQYF
TRBD1 | TRBJ2-2 | TRBV19 | NA | TGTGCCAGTAGCCGCGGACAGGGGAACACCGGGGAGCTGTTTTTT | CASSRGQGNTGELFF
NA | TRBJ2-3 | TRBV19 | NA | TGTGCCAGTAGTTGGCAGGGGCTAGATACAGATACGCAGTATTTT | CASSWQGLDTDTQYF
NA | TRBJ2-1 | TRBV12-5 | NA | TGTGCTAGTGGTTTTGCAGGGCTCTACAATGAGCAGTTCTTC | CASGFAGLYNEQFF
NA | TRBJ1-5 | TRBV7-2 | NA | TGTGCCAGCAGCCAAGAGAGGGAATATAGCAATCAGCCCCAGCATTTT | CASSQEREYSNQPQHF
NA | TRBJ1-5 | TRBV20-1 | NA | TGCAGTGCTAGTAATAGGGACACCGGCAATCAGCCCCAGCATTTT | CSASNRDTGNQPQHF
NA | TRBJ1-1 | TRBV24-1 | NA | TGTGCCACCAGTGATTCAAAGACAGCTGGGGCTGAAGCTTTCTTT | CATSDSKTAGAEAFF
NA | TRBJ2-3 | TRBV15 | NA | TGTGCCACCAGCAGGTCGAACGGAGGCACAGATACGCAGTATTTT | CATSRSNGGTDTQYF
NA | TRBJ2-1 | TRBV27 | NA | TGTGCCGCCTCGGACAGCTCCTACAATGAGCAGTTCTTC | CAASDSSYNEQFF
TRBD1 | TRBJ2-7 | TRBV18 | NA | TGTGCCAGCTCACCGGGGCAGGGGGTCTACGAGCAGTACTTC | CASSPGQGVYEQYF
NA | TRBJ1-6 | TRBV14 | NA | TGTGCCAGCAGCCTTAACAGGTGGGGCAATTCACCCCTCCACTTT | CASSLNRWGNSPLHF
TRBD1 | TRBJ1-6 | TRBV4-1 | NA | TGCGCCAGCAGCCAAGGAGGGACAGTCTATAATTCACCCCTCCACTTT | CASSQGGTVYNSPLHF
TRBD2 | TRBJ2-3 | TRBV28 | NA | TGTGCCAGCAGTTTTACCCGCGCGACTAGCGGGAGGATAGGTAATGTGGATACGCAGTATTTT | CASSFTRATSGRIGNVDTQYF
TRBD1 | TRBJ1-2 | TRBV6-5 | NA | TGTGCCAGCCGACCGACAGGGGGCAACTATGGCTACACCTTC | CASRPTGGNYGYTF
TRBD1 | TRBJ2-5 | TRBV2 | NA | TGTGCCAGCAGAGACAGGGCAGAGACCCAGTACTTC | CASRDRAETQYF
TRBD2 | TRBJ2-1 | TRBV30 | NA | TGTGCCTGGAGTGGGCTAGCGGCCTACAATGAGCAGTTCTTC | CAWSGLAAYNEQFF
NA | TRBJ2-3 | TRBV25-1 | NA | TGTGCCAGCAGTGACAAGTCGTACGGGGATACGCAGTATTTT | CASSDKSYGDTQYF
TRBD2 | TRBJ2-1 | TRBV9 | NA | TGTGCCAGCAGCGTAACGGCGGGAGTACATGAGCAGTTCTTC | CASSVTAGVHEQFF
TRBD1 | TRBJ1-5 | TRBV5-6 | NA | TGTGCCAGCAGCTGGGGACCTAGAGGGACAGGGCGGGAGCCCCAGCATTTT | CASSWGPRGTGREPQHF
TRBD2 | TRBJ2-4 | TRBV5-8 | few | TGTGCCAGCAGCTTGAGGTGGGGGGAGGGCCTTAAAAACATTCAGTACTTC | CASSLRWGEGLKNIQYF
TRBD2 | TRBJ2-4 | TRBV29-1 | NA | TGCAGCGTTCGCAAACGACTAGCGGAAAACATTCAGTACTTC | CSVRKRLAENIQYF
TRBD2 | TRBJ2-7 | TRBV10-3 | NA | TGTGCCAGTAGCGGGGAGGGGCGGGGCTACGAGCAGTACTTC | CASSGEGRGYEQYF
TRBD1 | TRBJ2-5 | TRBV11-3 | NA | TGTGCCAGCAGTTCCGGGACAGGGGGCGCGCGGGGAGAGACCCAGTACTTC | CASSSGTGGARGETQYF
NA | TRBJ2-2 | TRBV10-2 | NA | TGCGCCAGCAGTGGTGGGGGGAGGAAGCTGTTTTTT | CASSGGGRKLFF
TRBD1 | TRBJ1-1 | TRBV18 | NA | TGTGCCAGCTCACCACCGCCGGGACAGTTTGAAGCTTTCTTT | CASSPPPGQFEAFF
TRBD2 | TRBJ2-1 | TRBV5-1 | NA | TGCGCCAGCAGCTTGGTTCTAGCGGAAGTTATCTCCTACAATGAGCAGTTCTTC | CASSLVLAEVISYNEQFF
NA | TRBJ1-1 | TRBV25-1 | NA | TGTGCCAGCAGTTCCCACACGGGAGGGGGAACTGAAGCTTTCTTT | CASSSHTGGGTEAFF
TRBD1 | TRBJ1-5 | TRBV19 | NA | TGTGCCAGTAGTGACAGGGGCAGTAGCAATCAGCCCCAGCATTTT | CASSDRGSSNQPQHF
NA | TRBJ2-6 | TRBV3-1/TRBV3-2 | few | TGTGCCAGCAGCCAAGCCTTCCCGGAGGGGCTCGGGGCCAACGTCCTGACTTTC | CASSQAFPEGLGANVLTF
TRBD1 | TRBJ1-3 | TRBV24-1 | NA | TGTGCCACCAGCCACAGGGGAACAGGAAACACCATATATTTT | CATSHRGTGNTIYF
NA | TRBJ2-2 | TRBV6-5 | NA | TGTGCCAGCAGAGAGAAGGGGGAGCTGTTTTTT | CASREKGELFF
TRBD2 | TRBJ2-7 | TRBV19 | NA | TGTGCCAGTAGTATCCATAGCGGGGGGGCGCGTGAGCAGTACTTC | CASSIHSGGAREQYF